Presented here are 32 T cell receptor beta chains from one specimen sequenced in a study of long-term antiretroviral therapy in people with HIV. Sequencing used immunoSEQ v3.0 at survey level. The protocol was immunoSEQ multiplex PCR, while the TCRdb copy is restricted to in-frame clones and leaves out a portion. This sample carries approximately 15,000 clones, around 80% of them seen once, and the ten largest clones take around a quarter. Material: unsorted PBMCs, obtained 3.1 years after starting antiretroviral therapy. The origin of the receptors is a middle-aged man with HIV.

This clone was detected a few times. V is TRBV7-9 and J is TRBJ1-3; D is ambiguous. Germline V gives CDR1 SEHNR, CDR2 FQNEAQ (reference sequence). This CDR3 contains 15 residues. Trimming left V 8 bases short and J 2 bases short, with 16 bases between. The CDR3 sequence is CASRLISIPGNTIYF. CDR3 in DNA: TGTGCCAGCCGACTTATCTCCATTCCTGGAAACACCATATATTTT.

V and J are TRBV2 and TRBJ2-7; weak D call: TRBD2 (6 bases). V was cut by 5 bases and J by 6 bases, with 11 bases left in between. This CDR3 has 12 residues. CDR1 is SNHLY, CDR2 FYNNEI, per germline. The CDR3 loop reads CASSLPGVEQYF. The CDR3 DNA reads TGTGCCAGCAGTCTGCCGGGGGTCGAGCAGTACTTC.

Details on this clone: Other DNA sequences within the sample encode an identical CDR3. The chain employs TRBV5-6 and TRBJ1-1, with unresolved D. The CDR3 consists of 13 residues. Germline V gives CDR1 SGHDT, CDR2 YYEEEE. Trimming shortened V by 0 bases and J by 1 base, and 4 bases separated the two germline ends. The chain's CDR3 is CASSLAGNTEAFF. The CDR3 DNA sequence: TGTGCCAGCAGCTTGGCAGGGAACACTGAAGCTTTCTTT. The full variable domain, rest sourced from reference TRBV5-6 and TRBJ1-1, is DAGVTQSPTHLIKTRGQQVTLRCSPKSGHDTVSWYQQALGQGPQFIFQYYEEEERQRGNFPDRFSGHQFPNYSSELNVNALLLGDSALYLCASSLAGNTEAFFGQGTRLTVV.

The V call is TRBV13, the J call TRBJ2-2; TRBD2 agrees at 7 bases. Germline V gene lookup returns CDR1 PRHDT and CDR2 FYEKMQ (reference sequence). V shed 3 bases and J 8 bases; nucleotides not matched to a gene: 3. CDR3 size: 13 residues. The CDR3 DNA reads TGTGCCAGCAGCTTCCTAGCGGTAGGGGAGCTGTTTTTT. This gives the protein CASSFLAVGELFF.

The CDR3 region is CASSATWFEQDTNTEAFF. The CDR3 DNA is TGTGCCAGCAGCGCGACATGGTTTGAACAGGACACGAACACTGAAGCTTTCTTT. The chain links TRBV7-9 to TRBJ1-1, with D possibly being TRBD1 (5 bases). Germline V gives CDR1 SEHNR, CDR2 FQNEAQ (reference sequence). V lost 5 bases and J lost 1, with 23 bases in between. This CDR3 contains 18 residues.

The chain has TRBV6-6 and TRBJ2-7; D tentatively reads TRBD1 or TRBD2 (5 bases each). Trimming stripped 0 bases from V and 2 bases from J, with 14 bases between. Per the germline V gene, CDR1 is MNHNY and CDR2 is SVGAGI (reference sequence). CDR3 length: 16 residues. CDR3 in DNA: TGTGCCAGCAGTTACTCGACGGGACCTCCGACCTACGAGCAGTACTTC. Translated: CASSYSTGPPTYEQYF.

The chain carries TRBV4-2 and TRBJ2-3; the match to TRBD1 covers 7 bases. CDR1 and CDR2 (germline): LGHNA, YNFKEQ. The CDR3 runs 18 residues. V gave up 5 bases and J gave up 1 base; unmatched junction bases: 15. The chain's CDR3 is CASSEGAVLRGGTDTQYF. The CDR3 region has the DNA TGTGCCAGCAGCGAGGGGGCGGTATTGAGGGGAGGCACAGATACGCAGTATTTT.

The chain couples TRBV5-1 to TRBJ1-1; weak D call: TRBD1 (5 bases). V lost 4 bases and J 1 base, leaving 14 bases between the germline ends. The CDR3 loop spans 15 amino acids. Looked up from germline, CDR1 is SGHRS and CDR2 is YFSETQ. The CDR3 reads CASSLTGDWNTEAFF. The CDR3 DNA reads TGCGCCAGCAGCCTGACGGGGGACTGGAACACTGAAGCTTTCTTT.

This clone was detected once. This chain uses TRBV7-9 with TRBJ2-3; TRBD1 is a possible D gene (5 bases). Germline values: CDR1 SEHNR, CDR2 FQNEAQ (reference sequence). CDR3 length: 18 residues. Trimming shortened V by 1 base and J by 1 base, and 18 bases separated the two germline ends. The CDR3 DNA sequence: TGTGCCAGCAGCTTAGAGCAGGGCTTACCCTTTCGCACAGATACGCAGTATTTT. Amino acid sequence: CASSLEQGLPFRTDTQYF.

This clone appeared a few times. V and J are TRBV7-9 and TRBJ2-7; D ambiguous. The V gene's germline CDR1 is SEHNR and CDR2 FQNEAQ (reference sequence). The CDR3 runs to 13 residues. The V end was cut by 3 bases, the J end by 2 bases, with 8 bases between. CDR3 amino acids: CASSFGSTYEQYF. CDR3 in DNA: TGTGCCAGCAGCTTCGGTTCCACCTACGAGCAGTACTTC.

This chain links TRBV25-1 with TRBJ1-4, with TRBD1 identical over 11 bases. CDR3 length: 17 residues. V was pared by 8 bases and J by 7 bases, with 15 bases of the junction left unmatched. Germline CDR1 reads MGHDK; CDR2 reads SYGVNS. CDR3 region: CASGRSEDRGRGEKLFF. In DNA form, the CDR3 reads TGTGCCAGCGGACGATCAGAGGACAGGGGGCGGGGTGAAAAACTGTTTTTT.

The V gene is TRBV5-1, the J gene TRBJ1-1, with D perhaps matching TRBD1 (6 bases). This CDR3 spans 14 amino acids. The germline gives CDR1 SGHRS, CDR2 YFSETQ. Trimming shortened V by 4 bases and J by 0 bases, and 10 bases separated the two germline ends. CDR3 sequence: CASSPDSLNTEAFF. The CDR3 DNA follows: TGCGCCAGCAGCCCGGACAGCTTGAACACTGAAGCTTTCTTT. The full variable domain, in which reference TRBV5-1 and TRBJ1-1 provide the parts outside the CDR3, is KAGVTQTPRYLIKTRGQQVTLSCSPISGHRSVSWYQQTPGQGLQFLFEYFSETQRNKGNFPGRFSGRQFSNSRSEMNVSTLELGDSALYLCASSPDSLNTEAFFGQGTRLTVV.

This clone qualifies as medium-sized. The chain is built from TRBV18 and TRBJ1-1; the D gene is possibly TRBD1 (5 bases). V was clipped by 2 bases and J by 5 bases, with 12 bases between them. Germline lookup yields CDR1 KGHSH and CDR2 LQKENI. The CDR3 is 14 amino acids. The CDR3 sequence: CASSPGQGATEAFF. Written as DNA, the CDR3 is TGTGCCAGCTCACCAGGGCAGGGCGCGACTGAAGCTTTCTTT. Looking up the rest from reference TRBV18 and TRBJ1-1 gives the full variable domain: NAGVMQNPRHLVRRRGQEARLRCSPMKGHSHVYWYRQLPEEGLKFMVYLQKENIIDESGMPKERFSAEFPKEGPSILRIQQVVRGDSAAYFCASSPGQGATEAFFGQGTRLTVV.

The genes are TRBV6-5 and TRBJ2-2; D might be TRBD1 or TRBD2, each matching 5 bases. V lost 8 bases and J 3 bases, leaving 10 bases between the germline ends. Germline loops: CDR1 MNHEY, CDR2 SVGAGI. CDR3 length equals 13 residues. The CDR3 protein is CASRGPHTGELFF. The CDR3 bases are TGTGCCAGCCGGGGACCTCACACCGGGGAGCTGTTTTTT.

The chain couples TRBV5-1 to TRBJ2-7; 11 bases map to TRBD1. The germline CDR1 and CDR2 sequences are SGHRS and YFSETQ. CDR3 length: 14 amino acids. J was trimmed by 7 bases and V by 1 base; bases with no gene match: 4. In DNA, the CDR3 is TGCGCCAGCAGCTTGTGGACAGGGGGCGATGAGCAGTACTTC. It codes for CASSLWTGGDEQYF.

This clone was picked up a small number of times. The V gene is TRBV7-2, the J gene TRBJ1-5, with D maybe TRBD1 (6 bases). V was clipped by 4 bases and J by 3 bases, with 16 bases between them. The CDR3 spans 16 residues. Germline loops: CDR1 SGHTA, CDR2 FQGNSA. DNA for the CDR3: TGTGCCAGCAGCTCCAGTGCGGGACACGTCAATCAGCCCCAGCATTTT. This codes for CASSSSAGHVNQPQHF.

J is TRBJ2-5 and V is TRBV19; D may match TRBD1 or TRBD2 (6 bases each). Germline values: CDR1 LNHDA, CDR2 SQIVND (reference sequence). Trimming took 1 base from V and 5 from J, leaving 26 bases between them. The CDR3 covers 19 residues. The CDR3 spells CASSIAFLRRTDGGETQYF. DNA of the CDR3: TGTGCCAGTAGTATAGCTTTTCTGAGGCGGACAGACGGAGGGGAGACCCAGTACTTC.

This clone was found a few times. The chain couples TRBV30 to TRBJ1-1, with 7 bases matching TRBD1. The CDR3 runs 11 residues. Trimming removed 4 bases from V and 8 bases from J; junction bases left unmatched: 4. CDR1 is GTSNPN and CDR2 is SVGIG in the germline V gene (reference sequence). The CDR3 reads CAWIDREEAFF. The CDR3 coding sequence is TGTGCCTGGATCGACAGGGAGGAAGCTTTCTTT. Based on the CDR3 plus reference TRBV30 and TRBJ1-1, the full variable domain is SQTIHQWPATLVQPVGSPLSLECTVEGTSNPNLYWYRQAAGRGLQLLFYSVGIGQISSEVPQNLSASRPQDRQFILSSKKLLLSDSGFYLCAWIDREEAFFGQGTRLTVV.

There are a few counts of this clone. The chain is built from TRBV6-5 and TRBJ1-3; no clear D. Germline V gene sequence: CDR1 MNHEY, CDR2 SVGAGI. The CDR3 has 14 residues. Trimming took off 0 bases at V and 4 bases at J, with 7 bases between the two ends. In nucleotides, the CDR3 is TGTGCCAGCAGTTACTCAGGGAACGGAAACACCATATATTTT. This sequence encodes CASSYSGNGNTIYF.

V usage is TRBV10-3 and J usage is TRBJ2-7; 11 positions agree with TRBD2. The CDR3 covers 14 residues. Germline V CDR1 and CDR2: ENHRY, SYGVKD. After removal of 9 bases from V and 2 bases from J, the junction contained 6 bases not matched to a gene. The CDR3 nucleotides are TGTGCCATAAATAGCGGGGGGGAAGCCTACGAGCAGTACTTC. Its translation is CAINSGGEAYEQYF.

CDR3: CASSWRTPNTGELFF. Written as DNA, the CDR3 is TGCGCCAGCAGCTGGAGGACACCGAACACCGGGGAGCTGTTTTTT. This chain links TRBV5-1 with TRBJ2-2, with D perhaps assigned TRBD1 or TRBD2 (5 bases each). The CDR3 loop spans 15 amino acids. Germline values: CDR1 SGHRS, CDR2 YFSETQ. With 3 bases removed from V and 0 bases from J, the gap between germline ends came to 9 bases.

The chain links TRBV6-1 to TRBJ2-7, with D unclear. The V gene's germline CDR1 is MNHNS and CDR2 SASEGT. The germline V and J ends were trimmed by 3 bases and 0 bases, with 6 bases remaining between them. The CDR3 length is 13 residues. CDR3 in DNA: TGTGCCAGCAGTGATGTGAACTCCTACGAGCAGTACTTC. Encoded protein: CASSDVNSYEQYF.

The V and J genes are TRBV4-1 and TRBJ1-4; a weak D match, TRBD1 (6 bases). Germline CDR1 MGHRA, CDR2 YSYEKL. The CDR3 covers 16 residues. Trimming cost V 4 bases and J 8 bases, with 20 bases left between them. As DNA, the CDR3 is TGCGCCAGCAGCCTGGGACATTCGCGGCGGGAAGAAAAACTGTTTTTT. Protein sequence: CASSLGHSRREEKLFF.

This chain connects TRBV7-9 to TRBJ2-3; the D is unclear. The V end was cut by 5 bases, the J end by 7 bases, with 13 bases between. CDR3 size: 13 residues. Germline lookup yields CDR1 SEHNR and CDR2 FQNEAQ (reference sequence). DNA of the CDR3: TGTGCCAGCAGCCCAAAACTGGCCCATACGCAGTATTTT. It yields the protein CASSPKLAHTQYF.

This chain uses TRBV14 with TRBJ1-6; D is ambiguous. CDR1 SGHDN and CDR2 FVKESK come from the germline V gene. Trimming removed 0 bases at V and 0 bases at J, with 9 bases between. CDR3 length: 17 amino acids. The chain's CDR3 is CASSQEELSSYNSPLHF. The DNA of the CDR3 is TGTGCCAGCAGCCAAGAGGAGCTAAGCTCCTATAATTCACCCCTCCACTTT.

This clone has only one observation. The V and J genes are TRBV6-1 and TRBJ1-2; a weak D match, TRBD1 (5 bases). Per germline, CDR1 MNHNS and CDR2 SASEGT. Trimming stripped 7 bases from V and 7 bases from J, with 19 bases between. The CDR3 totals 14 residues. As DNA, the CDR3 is TGTGCCAGCACCGGGACGGCGCGGAGGGGTGGCTACACCTTC. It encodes CASTGTARRGGYTF.

In DNA, the CDR3 is TGTGCCAGCTCACCACTAGGAGGGGACCAAGAGACCCAGTACTTC. It translates to CASSPLGGDQETQYF. The chain joins TRBV18 to TRBJ2-5, with TRBD2 as a possible D gene (6 bases). The germline CDR1 and CDR2 sequences are KGHSH and LQKENI. The germline V and J ends were trimmed by 1 base and 0 bases, with 9 bases remaining between them. This CDR3 is built from 15 residues.

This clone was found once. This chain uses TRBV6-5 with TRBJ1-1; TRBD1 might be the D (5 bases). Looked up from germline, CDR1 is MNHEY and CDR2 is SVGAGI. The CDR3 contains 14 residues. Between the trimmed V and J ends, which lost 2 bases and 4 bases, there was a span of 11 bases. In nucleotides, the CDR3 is TGTGCCAGCAGTTACGGTCAGGGTACCACTGAAGCTTTCTTT. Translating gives CASSYGQGTTEAFF.

CDR3 protein: CASSTRQGPSYNEQFF. DNA for the CDR3: TGTGCCAGCAGCACCCGACAGGGGCCCTCCTACAATGAGCAGTTCTTC. This sequence joins TRBV5-4 and TRBJ2-1; the match to TRBD1 covers 8 bases. J lost 0 bases, V lost 4 bases, and 6 bases had no gene match. The germline V gene has CDR1 SGHNT and CDR2 YYREEE (reference sequence). The CDR3 totals 16 residues.

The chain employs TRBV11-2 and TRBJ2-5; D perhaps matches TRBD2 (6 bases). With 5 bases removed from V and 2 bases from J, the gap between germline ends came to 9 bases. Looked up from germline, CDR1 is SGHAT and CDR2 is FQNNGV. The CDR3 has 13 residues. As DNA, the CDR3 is TGTGCCAGCAGCCGGGGGAATCAAGAGACCCAGTACTTC. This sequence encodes CASSRGNQETQYF.

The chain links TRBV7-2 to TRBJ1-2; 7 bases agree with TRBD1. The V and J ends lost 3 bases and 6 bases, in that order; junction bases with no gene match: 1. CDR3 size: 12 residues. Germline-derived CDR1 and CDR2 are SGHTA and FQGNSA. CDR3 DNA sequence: TGTGCCAGCAGCTTCAGGGGGGATGGCTACACCTTC. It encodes CASSFRGDGYTF.

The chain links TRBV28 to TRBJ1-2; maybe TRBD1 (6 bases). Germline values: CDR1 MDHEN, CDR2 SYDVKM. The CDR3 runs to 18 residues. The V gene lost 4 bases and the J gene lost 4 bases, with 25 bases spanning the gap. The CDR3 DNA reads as TGTGCCAGCAGTTCACCATGGGGCACAGGGAGTAATGGCTATGGCTACACCTTC. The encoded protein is CASSSPWGTGSNGYGYTF.